This TCR beta chain is drawn from a study of blood T cell repertoires in COVID-19. Study at large: Spain, Italy and the United States supplied samples that represented acute and convalescent COVID-19. The analysed material was cDNA or gDNA that came from T cells, B-cell-depleted T cells, or PBMCs.

Original analysis: From reference gene primer amplification, estimates of nucleated cell counts were derived. Sequenced by immunoSEQ multiplex PCR; TCRdb stores in-frame clones only, minus some. V, J and clone size are those of that table, while D and trimming were read from the DNA. The data contain about 82,000 clones, 83% of them singletons. The germline gives CDR1 SGDLS, CDR2 YYNGEE. The CDR3 is 14 residues long. Between the trimmed V and J ends, which lost 4 bases and 2 bases, there was a span of 10 bases. The sample was peripheral blood. This TCR was sampled from a woman aged 60-75 years with acute or convalescent COVID-19. This rearrangement joins TRBV9 to TRBJ1-3, with D maybe TRBD1 (5 bases). CDR3 loop: CASSQGGTGNTIYF. The CDR3 DNA is TGTGCCAGCAGCCAGGGCGGTACTGGAAACACCATATATTTT.